These 23 T cell receptor beta chains were sequenced from one sample in a study of cytomegalovirus exposure and HLA in healthy donors. This PCR relied on a set of 60 Vbeta primers and 13 Jbeta primers. This table comes from immunoSEQ multiplex PCR, and its TCRdb copy is limited to in-frame clones, with some not included. The sample yields fewer than 250,000 clones, about 80% seen once. Sequencing used PBMCs. These receptors were collected from a woman between 50 and 59 years old in good health and CMV-seropositive.

J is TRBJ1-1 and V is TRBV5-6; D not certain. This CDR3 is built from 12 residues. From germline, CDR1 is SGHDT and CDR2 YYEEEE. Deletions cut 4 bases from V and 1 base from J, with 5 bases between. CDR3 residues: CASSAGNTEAFF. The DNA of the CDR3 is TGTGCCAGCAGCGCGGGGAACACTGAAGCTTTCTTT.

The chain employs TRBV15 and TRBJ2-7; TRBD1 matches 7 bases. Unmatched junction bases numbered 7, after V lost 5 bases and J lost 0 bases. The CDR3 is 15 amino acids. Germline V gene sequence: CDR1 LNHNV, CDR2 YYDKDF (reference sequence). CDR3 amino acids: CATSPDRASSYEQYF. In DNA form, the CDR3 reads TGTGCCACCAGCCCTGACAGGGCTAGCTCCTACGAGCAGTACTTC.

The genes are TRBV6-5 and TRBJ2-1; 7 bases fit TRBD1. The CDR3 is made up of 15 amino acids. V lost 5 bases to trimming and J lost 2 bases; unmatched junction nucleotides: 6. Germline V gene data show CDR1 as MNHEY and CDR2 as SVGAGI. CDR3 loop: CASSTGQSPYNEQFF. CDR3 coding DNA: TGTGCCAGCAGTACGGGACAGTCTCCCTACAATGAGCAGTTCTTC.

The chain couples TRBV7-6 to TRBJ2-1, with TRBD2 as a possible D gene (6 bases). Germline loops: CDR1 SGHVS, CDR2 FNYEAQ. This CDR3 spans 12 amino acids. V gave up 5 bases and J gave up 9 bases, with 11 bases separating them. The CDR3 nucleotides read TGTGCCAGCAGCCGTTCCGGGGGTGAGCAGTTCTTC. This translates into CASSRSGGEQFF.

This chain joins TRBV11-2 and TRBJ2-3; 11 positions match TRBD2. The CDR3 has 14 amino acids. J was trimmed by 4 bases and V by 5 bases; bases with no gene match: 2. Germline CDR1 reads SGHAT; CDR2 reads FQNNGV. The CDR3 region is CASSLTSGADTQYF. For the CDR3, the DNA is TGTGCCAGCAGCCTGACTAGCGGGGCAGATACGCAGTATTTT. The full variable domain, its missing parts supplied by reference TRBV11-2 and TRBJ2-3, is EAGVAQSPRYKIIEKRQSVAFWCNPISGHATLYWYQQILGQGPKLLIQFQNNGVVDDSQLPKDRFSAERLKGVDSTLKIQPAKLEDSAVYLCASSLTSGADTQYFGPGTRLTVL.

The chain links TRBV29-1 to TRBJ1-2; 8 positions agree with TRBD1. Looked up from germline, CDR1 is SQVTM and CDR2 is ANQGSEA. The CDR3 runs to 15 residues. V lost 0 bases, J lost 1 base, and 4 bases stayed unmatched. The CDR3 DNA follows: TGCAGCGTTGAAGATCGTGGACAGGGTAACTATGGCTACACCTTC. Translating gives CSVEDRGQGNYGYTF.

The CDR3 coding sequence is TGTGCCAGTAGTTCGTCAGGGGGATACGAGCAGTACTTC. Translated: CASSSSGGYEQYF. V is TRBV19 and J is TRBJ2-7, with 7 bases identical to TRBD1. This CDR3 spans 13 amino acids. The ends lost 5 bases at V and 4 bases at J; junction bases unmatched: 5. CDR1 and CDR2 from the germline V gene are LNHDA and SQIVND (reference sequence). The variable domain in full, with the rest retrieved from reference TRBV19 and TRBJ2-7, is DGGITQSPKYLFRKEGQNVTLSCEQNLNHDAMYWYRQDPGQGLRLIYYSQIVNDFQKGDIAEGYSVSREKKESFPLTVTSAQKNPTAFYLCASSSSGGYEQYFGPGTRLTVT.

The chain is built from TRBV30 and TRBJ1-5; 8 bases align to TRBD1. Germline assignment: CDR1 GTSNPN and CDR2 SVGIG (reference sequence). The V gene end was trimmed by 0 bases and the J gene end by 2 bases; junction bases not matched to a gene: 12. The CDR3 covers 18 residues. CDR3 nucleotides: TGTGCCTGGAGTGTTGGGCAGGGGGCTCGAACTGGCAATCAGCCCCAGCATTTT. It is translated as CAWSVGQGARTGNQPQHF.

The J gene is TRBJ1-5, the V gene TRBV10-3, with D perhaps TRBD1 (6 bases). The CDR3 sequence is 15 residues long. Germline V CDR1 and CDR2: ENHRY, SYGVKD. The V end lost 5 bases, the J end lost 3 bases, and 14 bases lay between the germline ends. The CDR3 here is CAISPTTGPNQPQHF. Here the CDR3 DNA reads TGTGCCATCAGTCCTACGACAGGACCCAATCAGCCCCAGCATTTT.

The V and J genes are TRBV6-7 and TRBJ1-4, with D possibly being TRBD1 (6 bases). TRBV6-7 is labeled an ORF, and its function is uncertain. Trimming took off 4 bases at V and 7 bases at J, with 13 bases between the two ends. CDR3 length equals 14 residues. The CDR3 region has the DNA TGTGCCAGCAGTTTACAGGGTGTGGTTGAAAAACTGTTTTTT. Residues: CASSLQGVVEKLFF.

This clone has more than one count but fewer than ten. The chain links TRBV7-9 to TRBJ1-1; 10 bases agree with TRBD1. CDR3 length: 14 amino acids. Germline trimming cut 2 bases from V and 4 bases from J; bases unmatched to any gene: 1. Germline V gene data show CDR1 as SEHNR and CDR2 as FQNEAQ (reference sequence). CDR3: CASSLWTGGTEAFF. The CDR3 bases are TGTGCCAGCAGCTTATGGACAGGGGGCACTGAAGCTTTCTTT.

The V gene is TRBV27, the J gene TRBJ1-2; 9 bases align to TRBD1. CDR1 MNHEY and CDR2 SMNVEV come from the germline V gene (reference sequence). The trim removed 5 bases at V and 8 bases at J, leaving 6 bases unmatched. This CDR3 contains 13 residues. The CDR3 spells CASSARQGEGYTF. For the CDR3, the DNA is TGTGCCAGCAGTGCCAGACAGGGGGAAGGCTACACCTTC.

The chain carries TRBV18 and TRBJ2-3; a weak D match, TRBD1 (5 bases). Germline values: CDR1 KGHSH, CDR2 LQKENI. The ends were cut back, 1 base at V and 3 bases at J, with 17 bases in the middle. This CDR3 is built from 17 residues. The CDR3 DNA follows: TGTGCCAGCTCACCACGGGGTCGGCAGGGTAGGACAGATACGCAGTATTTT. Its protein is CASSPRGRQGRTDTQYF.

Many counts were recorded for this clone. CDR3 sequence (DNA): TGCGCCAGCAGCCAAGATAGGGGACAGAATGTCGCTGAGCAGTACTTC. It translates to CASSQDRGQNVAEQYF. This rearrangement joins TRBV4-1 to TRBJ2-7; 7 bases fit TRBD1. V dropped 0 bases and J dropped 7; count of bases not matched to a gene: 12. Germline-derived CDR1 and CDR2 are MGHRA and YSYEKL. The CDR3 extends over 16 amino acids.

Only a few counts were recorded for this clone. The rearrangement joins TRBV5-4 to TRBJ1-1, with unresolved D. V lost 0 bases and J lost 3, with 6 bases in between. From germline, CDR1 is SGHNT and CDR2 YYREEE (reference sequence). The CDR3 has 13 amino acids. The CDR3 is CASSLAFYTEAFF. The CDR3 DNA follows: TGTGCCAGCAGCTTGGCTTTCTACACTGAAGCTTTCTTT. Looking up the rest from reference TRBV5-4 and TRBJ1-1 gives the full variable domain: ETGVTQSPTHLIKTRGQQVTLRCSSQSGHNTVSWYQQALGQGPQFIFQYYREEENGRGNFPPRFSGLQFPNYSSELNVNALELDDSALYLCASSLAFYTEAFFGQGTRLTVV.

CDR3 amino acids: CASSWGQGPATNEKLFF. The DNA of the CDR3 is TGCGCCAGCAGCTGGGGACAGGGCCCTGCAACTAATGAAAAACTGTTTTTT. This rearrangement joins TRBV5-1 to TRBJ1-4; 9 bases agree with TRBD1. With V trimmed by 3 bases and J by 0 bases, 6 bases remained unmatched. The CDR3 loop spans 17 amino acids. Germline lookup yields CDR1 SGHRS and CDR2 YFSETQ.

This CDR3 is CASSLFAGASTDTQYF. The CDR3 region has the DNA TGTGCCAGCAGCTTATTTGCGGGTGCTAGCACAGATACGCAGTATTTT. V is TRBV7-2 and J is TRBJ2-3, with D possibly TRBD2 on 5 matching bases. V was cut by 2 bases and J by 0 bases, with 12 bases left in between. CDR1 and CDR2 (germline): SGHTA, FQGNSA. This CDR3 is 16 amino acids long.

The CDR3 bases are TGTGCCAGCAGTTTGGGGGGATACGGGCAGTTCTTC. This codes for CASSLGGYGQFF. This chain links TRBV27 with TRBJ2-1; possible D gene TRBD2, 6 bases. Per the germline V gene, CDR1 is MNHEY and CDR2 is SMNVEV (reference sequence). CDR3 size: 12 residues. The ends were cut back, 3 bases at V and 12 bases at J, with 12 bases in the middle.

This sequence joins TRBV4-1 and TRBJ1-4, with 11 bases aligning to TRBD1. The CDR3 sequence is 18 residues long. Germline assignment: CDR1 MGHRA and CDR2 YSYEKL. J lost 4 bases, V lost 4 bases, and 11 bases had no gene match. The CDR3 bases are TGCGCCAGCAGCCCACTCGGACAGGGGGCCCCGGGTAATGAAAAACTGTTTTTT. This translates into CASSPLGQGAPGNEKLFF.

The CDR3 nucleotides are TGTGCCAGCAGCGTACTACTAAACACCGGGGAGCTGTTTTTT. Encoded protein: CASSVLLNTGELFF. This sequence joins TRBV9 and TRBJ2-2; D is unresolved. The CDR3 extends over 14 amino acids. From germline, CDR1 is SGDLS and CDR2 YYNGEE. V lost 1 base to trimming and J lost 2 bases, with 6 bases between them.

The rearrangement uses TRBV5-1 and TRBJ2-1; 13 bases align to TRBD2. This CDR3 spans 15 amino acids. Germline CDR1 SGHRS, CDR2 YFSETQ. The J segment lost 7 bases and the V segment lost 3 bases, leaving 4 bases of the junction unmatched. As DNA, the CDR3 is TGCGCCAGCAGCTCAGGACTAGCGGGGGCGAATGAGCAGTTCTTC. Protein product: CASSSGLAGANEQFF.

The chain uses TRBV2 and TRBJ2-3, with TRBD2 as a possible D gene (6 bases). CDR1 and CDR2 (germline): SNHLY, FYNNEI. The germline V and J ends were trimmed by 5 bases and 8 bases, with 17 bases remaining between them. The length of the CDR3 is 14 residues. For the CDR3, the DNA is TGTGCCAGCAGTCCAGACTTCGCCGGGGGTACGCAGTATTTT. It encodes CASSPDFAGGTQYF.

The genes are TRBV6-4 and TRBJ2-1; D call uncertain. Per the germline V gene, CDR1 is MRHNA and CDR2 is SNTAGT. Trimming shortened V by 6 bases and J by 0 bases, and 6 bases separated the two germline ends. CDR3 size: 13 residues. In DNA form, the CDR3 reads TGTGCCAGCAGCAGTGACTCCTACAATGAGCAGTTCTTC. Amino acids: CASSSDSYNEQFF.